This record covers a single T cell receptor beta chain. Its target is unknown. The sample belongs to a study of identical twins. The study, taken as a whole, reports: Memory repertoires lacked the insertion deficit that abundant cord blood beta clonotypes showed. Donors were not followed over many years; analysis was cross-sectional. Low generation-probability sequences were in excess among twin-shared out-of-frame alpha sequences.

Template switching (which added a universal primer site) was used, and cDNA carried unique molecular identifiers. TCRdb called the 5' RACE reads again in MiXCR, with one record for every CDR3 protein. This repertoire shows 200,000 to 300,000 distinct CDR3 sequences, more than 9% found once; its top ten account for approximately 9.1%. Material: memory T cells sorted from blood. This TCR derives from a man aged 50 or older in good health.

CDR3 nucleotides: TGTGCCAGCAGTGAATATCGTACTAGCGGGAGGAGGATCAATGAGCAGTTCTTC. As protein: CASSEYRTSGRRINEQFF. The chain joins TRBV25-1 to TRBJ2-1; 12 nucleotides align to TRBD2. Germline V lookup: CDR1 MGHDK, CDR2 SYGVNS. With V trimmed by 0 bases and J by 6 bases, 9 bases remained unmatched. This CDR3 spans 18 amino acids.